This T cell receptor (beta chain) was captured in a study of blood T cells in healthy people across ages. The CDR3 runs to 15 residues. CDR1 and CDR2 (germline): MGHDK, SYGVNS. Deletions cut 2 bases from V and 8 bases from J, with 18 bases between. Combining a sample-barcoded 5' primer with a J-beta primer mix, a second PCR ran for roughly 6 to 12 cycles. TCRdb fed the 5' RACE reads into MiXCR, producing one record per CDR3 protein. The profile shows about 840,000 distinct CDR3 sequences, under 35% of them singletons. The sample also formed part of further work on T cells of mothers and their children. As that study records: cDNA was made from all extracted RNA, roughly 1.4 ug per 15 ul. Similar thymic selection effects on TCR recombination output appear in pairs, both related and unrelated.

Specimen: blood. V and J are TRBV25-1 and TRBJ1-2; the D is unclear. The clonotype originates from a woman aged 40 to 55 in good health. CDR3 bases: TGTGCCAGCAGTGAAACAACACCGAAACATGGGGGCTACACCTTC. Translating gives CASSETTPKHGGYTF.